A selection of T cell receptor beta chains follows, all from one sample in a study of graft-versus-host responses after intestinal transplantation. Sequencing was performed with immunoSEQ multiplex PCR; in TCRdb, only in-frame clones are kept and a portion is missing. The sample yields tens of thousands of clones, about 93% seen once. This material consisted of PBMCs, taken 16 days after intestinal transplant. The receptors were gathered from a human patient who received an intestinal transplant, so some T cells may come from the graft donor. Each CDR3 is given with its conserved first and last residue. The order of the fields is J gene, V gene, clone size, D gene, CDR3 DNA, CDR3 protein. D genes are given only for firm matches. A clone size is listed for some rows: how often the clone was seen (once, few, many), or a class if it is expanded.

J gene: TRBJ1-6
V gene: TRBV7-3
clone size: .
D gene: .
CDR3 DNA: TGTGCCAGCAGCTTAACAGGGTCCCAAAATTCACCCCTCCACTTT
CDR3 protein: CASSLTGSQNSPLHF

J gene: TRBJ2-7
V gene: TRBV4-1
clone size: once
D gene: TRBD1
CDR3 DNA: TGCGCCAGCAGCCAAGCGACAGGGAAATACGAGCAGTACTTC
CDR3 protein: CASSQATGKYEQYF

J gene: TRBJ1-1
V gene: TRBV30
clone size: .
D gene: .
CDR3 DNA: TGTGCCTGGAGTCCCCAAGGATGGAACACTGAAGCTTTCTTT
CDR3 protein: CAWSPQGWNTEAFF

J gene: TRBJ2-5
V gene: TRBV5-1
clone size: .
D gene: .
CDR3 DNA: TGCGCCAGCACGATTAAACAGGGCGGAGAGACCCAGTACTTC
CDR3 protein: CASTIKQGGETQYF

J gene: TRBJ1-1
V gene: TRBV7-3
clone size: .
D gene: .
CDR3 DNA: TGTGCCAGCAGCTTAATCGGTGGTCGGGCTTTCTTT
CDR3 protein: CASSLIGGRAFF

J gene: TRBJ1-2
V gene: TRBV6-1
clone size: .
D gene: TRBD1
CDR3 DNA: TGTGCCAGCAGTCGACAGGGCGGCTACACCTTC
CDR3 protein: CASSRQGGYTF

J gene: TRBJ1-1
V gene: TRBV7-9
clone size: .
D gene: TRBD1
CDR3 DNA: TGTGCCAGCAGCTTTCCGGTCACAGGGGTGCCTGAAGCTTTCTTT
CDR3 protein: CASSFPVTGVPEAFF

J gene: TRBJ2-7
V gene: TRBV5-6
clone size: .
D gene: .
CDR3 DNA: TGTGCCAGCAGCAGGGAGGCTAGGGAGCAGTACTTC
CDR3 protein: CASSREAREQYF

J gene: TRBJ2-7
V gene: TRBV7-2
clone size: once
D gene: .
CDR3 DNA: TGTGCCAGCAGCTCGAAAGGGACACAGCTCTACGAGCAGTACTTC
CDR3 protein: CASSSKGTQLYEQYF

J gene: TRBJ1-1
V gene: TRBV7-3
clone size: .
D gene: .
CDR3 DNA: TGTGCCAGCAGCCTCGGAGGTGGGGCTGAAGCTTTCTTT
CDR3 protein: CASSLGGGAEAFF

J gene: TRBJ2-1
V gene: TRBV6-4
clone size: .
D gene: .
CDR3 DNA: TGTGCCAGCAACGGGTCTCCCAGCTCCTACAATGAGCAGTTCTTC
CDR3 protein: CASNGSPSSYNEQFF

J gene: TRBJ2-2
V gene: TRBV7-3
clone size: .
D gene: .
CDR3 DNA: TGTGCCAGCAGCTTAGGGCTTAACACCGGGGAGCTGTTTTTT
CDR3 protein: CASSLGLNTGELFF

J gene: TRBJ1-3
V gene: TRBV27
clone size: .
D gene: .
CDR3 DNA: TGTGCCAGCAGTTTAGGTCCCTCTGGAAACACCATATATTTT
CDR3 protein: CASSLGPSGNTIYF

J gene: TRBJ2-7
V gene: TRBV6-5
clone size: .
D gene: .
CDR3 DNA: TGTGCCAGCAGTTACTCGGGGACTGGACAGTCCGAGCAGCACTTC
CDR3 protein: CASSYSGTGQSEQHF

J gene: TRBJ1-1
V gene: TRBV5-6
clone size: .
D gene: .
CDR3 DNA: TGTGCCAGCAGCTTGTACAGGGAAGCTGAAGCTTTCTTT
CDR3 protein: CASSLYREAEAFF